This record covers a single T cell receptor beta chain. The data were obtained in a study of blood T cells in healthy people across ages. A second PCR of 7 to 11 cycles used a sample-barcoded 5' primer and a J-beta primer mix. A template-switch adaptor that had 12 random nucleotides put a tag on each cDNA molecule. MiXCR, applied by TCRdb to the 5' RACE reads, yields one record per CDR3 protein. The sample has hundreds of thousands of distinct CDR3 sequences; 56% are singletons. Germline V CDR1 and CDR2: SGHKS, YYEKEE (reference sequence). Trimming stripped 0 bases from V and 5 bases from J, with 14 bases between. The CDR3 totals 15 residues.

This sequence joins TRBV5-5 and TRBJ1-2, with D maybe TRBD1 (6 bases). This TCR derives from a man in his forties in good health. The sequencing input was blood. CDR3 residues: CASSLDGRTVYGYTF. DNA for the CDR3: TGTGCCAGCAGCTTGGACGGCAGGACAGTTTATGGCTACACCTTC.